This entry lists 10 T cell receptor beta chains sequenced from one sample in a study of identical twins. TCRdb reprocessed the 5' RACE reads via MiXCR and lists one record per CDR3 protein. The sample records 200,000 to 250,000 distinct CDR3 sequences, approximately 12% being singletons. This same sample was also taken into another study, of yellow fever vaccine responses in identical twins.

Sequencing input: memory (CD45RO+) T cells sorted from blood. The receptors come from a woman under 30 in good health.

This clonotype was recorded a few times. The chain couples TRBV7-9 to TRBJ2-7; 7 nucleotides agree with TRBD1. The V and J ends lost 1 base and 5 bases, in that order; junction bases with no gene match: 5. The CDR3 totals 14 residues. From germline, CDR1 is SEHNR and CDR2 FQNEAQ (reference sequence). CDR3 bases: TGTGCCAGCAGCTTAGGACAGGGCCTCGACGAGCAGTACTTC. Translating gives CASSLGQGLDEQYF.

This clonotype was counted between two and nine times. CDR3 DNA: TGCGCCAGCAGCCAGCGGGAGATCGGGGAGCTGTTTTTT. It translates to CASSQREIGELFF. This sequence joins TRBV4-3 and TRBJ2-2; 7 bases match TRBD2. The CDR3 has 13 amino acids. Germline V gene data show CDR1 as LGHNA and CDR2 as YSLEER. V shed 3 bases, J shed 7 bases, and the junction held 2 bases outside the gene matches.

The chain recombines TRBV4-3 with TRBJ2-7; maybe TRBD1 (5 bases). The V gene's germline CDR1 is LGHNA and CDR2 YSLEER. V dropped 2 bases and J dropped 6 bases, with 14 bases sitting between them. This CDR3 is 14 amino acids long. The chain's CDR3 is CASSQFPGSGEQYF. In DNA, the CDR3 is TGCGCCAGCAGCCAATTCCCAGGGTCGGGCGAGCAGTACTTC.

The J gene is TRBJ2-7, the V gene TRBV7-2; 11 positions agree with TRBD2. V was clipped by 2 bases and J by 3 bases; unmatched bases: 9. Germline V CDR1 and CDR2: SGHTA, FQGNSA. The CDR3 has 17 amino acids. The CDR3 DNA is TGTGCCAGCAGCTTAAGTCCCGGACTAGCGGGTCACTACGAGCAGTACTTC. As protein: CASSLSPGLAGHYEQYF.

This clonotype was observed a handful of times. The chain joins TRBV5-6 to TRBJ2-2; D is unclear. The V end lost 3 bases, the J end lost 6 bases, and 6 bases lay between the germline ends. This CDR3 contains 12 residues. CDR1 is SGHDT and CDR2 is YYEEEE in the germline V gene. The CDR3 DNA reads TGTGCCAGCAGCTCGCTCGCCGGGGAGCTGTTTTTT. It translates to CASSSLAGELFF. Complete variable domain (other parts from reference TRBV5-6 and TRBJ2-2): DAGVTQSPTHLIKTRGQQVTLRCSPKSGHDTVSWYQQALGQGPQFIFQYYEEEERQRGNFPDRFSGHQFPNYSSELNVNALLLGDSALYLCASSSLAGELFFGEGSRLTVL.

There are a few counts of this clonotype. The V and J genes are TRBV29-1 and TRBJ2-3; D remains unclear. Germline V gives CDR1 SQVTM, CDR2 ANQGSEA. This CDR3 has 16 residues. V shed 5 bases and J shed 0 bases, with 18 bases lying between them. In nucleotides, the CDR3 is TGCAGCGTTTTGCCCAACCTGAGGATTAGCACAGATACGCAGTATTTT. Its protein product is CSVLPNLRISTDTQYF.

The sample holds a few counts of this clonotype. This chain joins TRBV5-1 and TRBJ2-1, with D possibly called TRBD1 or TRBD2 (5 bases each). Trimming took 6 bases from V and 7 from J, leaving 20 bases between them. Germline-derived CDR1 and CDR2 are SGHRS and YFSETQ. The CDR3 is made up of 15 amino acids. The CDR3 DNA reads TGCGCCAGCAAGTCGAACCTAGCCGAGGGGAATGAGCAGTTCTTC. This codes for CASKSNLAEGNEQFF.

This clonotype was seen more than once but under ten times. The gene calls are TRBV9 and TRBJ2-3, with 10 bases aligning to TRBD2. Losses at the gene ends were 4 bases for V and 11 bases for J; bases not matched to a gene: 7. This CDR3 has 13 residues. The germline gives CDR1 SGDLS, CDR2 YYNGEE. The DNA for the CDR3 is TGTGCCAGCAGCCAGTTCCTAGCGGGGGTGCAGTATTTT. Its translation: CASSQFLAGVQYF.

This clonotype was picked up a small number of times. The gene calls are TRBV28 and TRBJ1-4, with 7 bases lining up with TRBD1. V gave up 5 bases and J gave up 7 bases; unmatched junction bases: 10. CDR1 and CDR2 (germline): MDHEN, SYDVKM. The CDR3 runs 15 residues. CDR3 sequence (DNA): TGTGCCAGCAGTCCCCCGGACAGGCATTCTGAAAAACTGTTTTTT. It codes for CASSPPDRHSEKLFF.

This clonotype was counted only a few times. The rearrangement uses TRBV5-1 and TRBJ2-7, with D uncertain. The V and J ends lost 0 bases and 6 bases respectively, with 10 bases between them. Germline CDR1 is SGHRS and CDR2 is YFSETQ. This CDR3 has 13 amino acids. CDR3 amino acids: CASSLVPRPEQYF. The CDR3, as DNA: TGCGCCAGCAGCTTGGTCCCCCGACCCGAGCAGTACTTC.